A single sample is the source of the 11 T cell receptor beta chains below, sequenced in a study of blood T cell dynamics during melanoma immunotherapy. The time point is: week 3, after first cycle of checkpoint inhibitor. TCRdb's table, derived via immunoSEQ multiplex PCR, lists solely in-frame clones and lacks some. There are 15,000 to 20,000 clones in the sample; over 90% occur only once, and under 0.25% lies in the top ten. Sequencing used effector memory CD8+ T cells from blood, obtained from a patient treated with checkpoint blockade. The origin of the receptors is a human donor with melanoma.

The chain couples TRBV1 to TRBJ2-6. TRBV1 is a pseudogene segment. The CDR3 sequence is 15 residues long. The CDR3 protein is CTSRCERSRANVLTF. CDR3 DNA: TGCACCAGCAGGTGTGAAAGAAGTCGGGCCAACGTCCTGACTTTC.

The chain recombines TRBV9 with TRBJ2-3; D uncertain. Trimming cost V 0 bases and J 3 bases, with 2 bases left between them. CDR1 is SGDLS, CDR2 YYNGEE, per germline. The CDR3 consists of 12 residues. The CDR3, as DNA: TGTGCCAGCAGCGTAGGGACAGATACGCAGTATTTT. Encoded protein: CASSVGTDTQYF.

The rearrangement uses TRBV7-2 and TRBJ2-3; D perhaps matches TRBD2 (6 bases). The V end lost 2 bases, the J end lost 6 bases, and 12 bases lay between the germline ends. The CDR3 has 14 residues. Germline V lookup: CDR1 SGHTA, CDR2 FQGNSA. The CDR3 DNA follows: TGTGCCAGCAGCTTAAGGAGGGGAGGCGATACGCAGTATTTT. Protein product: CASSLRRGGDTQYF.

This clone has a handful of counts. The rearrangement links TRBV6-5 to TRBJ1-5; D gene uncertain. The V end lost 8 bases, the J end lost 2 bases, and 10 bases lay between the germline ends. From germline, CDR1 is MNHEY and CDR2 SVGAGI. This CDR3 has 13 amino acids. The CDR3 DNA follows: TGTGCCAGCGGCTTTCCTGGCAATCAGCCCCAGCATTTT. Encoded protein: CASGFPGNQPQHF.

The chain links TRBV19 to TRBJ2-1, with no clear D. CDR1 is LNHDA and CDR2 is SQIVND in the germline V gene (reference sequence). This CDR3 spans 15 amino acids. V was clipped by 7 bases and J by 3 bases, with 16 bases between them. The CDR3 region has the DNA TGTGCCAGTACCATCAATGGGGATCTCTACAATGAGCAGTTCTTC. It codes for CASTINGDLYNEQFF.

For the CDR3, the DNA is TGTGCCAGCAGTGTACTAGCTTACGAGCAGTACTTC. Translation: CASSVLAYEQYF. V usage is TRBV28 and J usage is TRBJ2-7; possible D gene TRBD2, 6 bases. The CDR3 sequence is 12 residues long. Per germline, CDR1 MDHEN and CDR2 SYDVKM. Trimming took 5 bases from V and 4 from J, leaving 9 bases between them.

The chain carries TRBV11-2 and TRBJ2-1, with D perhaps TRBD1 (7 bases). CDR3 length equals 14 residues. Germline V CDR1 and CDR2: SGHAT, FQNNGV. The V gene lost 2 bases and the J gene lost 7 bases, with 12 bases spanning the gap. CDR3 loop: CASSLRAGGNEQFF. CDR3 DNA sequence: TGTGCCAGCAGCTTAAGGGCAGGGGGGAATGAGCAGTTCTTC.

Details on this clone: Compared with germline, one end of the junction differs, possibly owing to a read error. The genes are TRBV7-7 and TRBJ2-3; D gene unclear. Looked up from germline, CDR1 is SSHAT and CDR2 is FNYEAQ (reference sequence). The CDR3 is made up of 13 amino acids. The CDR3 nucleotides are TGTGCTAGCAGCTTCCCAGACGGCCTCAAGCAGTATTTT. This translates into CASSFPDGLKQYF.

The CDR3 loop reads CASSLLVADTQYF. CDR3 DNA: TGTGCCAGCAGTTTGTTAGTCGCAGATACGCAGTATTTT. The chain recombines TRBV27 with TRBJ2-3; D call uncertain. V dropped 3 bases and J dropped 4 bases, with 8 bases sitting between them. This CDR3 region has 13 residues. Germline V gene sequence: CDR1 MNHEY, CDR2 SMNVEV (reference sequence).

The chain has TRBV14 and TRBJ2-1; no definite D call. V was cut by 6 bases and J by 5 bases, with 5 bases left in between. CDR3 length: 11 amino acids. Germline CDR1 SGHDN, CDR2 FVKESK. This chain's CDR3 is CASRHNNEQFF. In DNA, the CDR3 is TGTGCCAGCAGGCACAACAATGAGCAGTTCTTC. The complete variable domain, with remaining parts taken from reference TRBV14 and TRBJ2-1, reads EAGVTQFPSHSVIEKGQTVTLRCDPISGHDNLYWYRRVMGKEIKFLLHFVKESKQDESGMPNNRFLAERTGGTYSTLKVQPAELEDSGVYFCASRHNNEQFFGPGTRLTVL.

This sequence joins TRBV28 and TRBJ2-7; 7 bases are a match to TRBD2. Germline V gene lookup returns CDR1 MDHEN and CDR2 SYDVKM. V trimming: 8 bases; J trimming: 0 bases; junction bases outside the gene matches: 13. CDR3 size: 16 residues. CDR3: CASGLLSSGGSYEQYF. The CDR3 region has the DNA TGTGCCAGCGGACTCCTTTCTAGCGGAGGCTCCTACGAGCAGTACTTC.